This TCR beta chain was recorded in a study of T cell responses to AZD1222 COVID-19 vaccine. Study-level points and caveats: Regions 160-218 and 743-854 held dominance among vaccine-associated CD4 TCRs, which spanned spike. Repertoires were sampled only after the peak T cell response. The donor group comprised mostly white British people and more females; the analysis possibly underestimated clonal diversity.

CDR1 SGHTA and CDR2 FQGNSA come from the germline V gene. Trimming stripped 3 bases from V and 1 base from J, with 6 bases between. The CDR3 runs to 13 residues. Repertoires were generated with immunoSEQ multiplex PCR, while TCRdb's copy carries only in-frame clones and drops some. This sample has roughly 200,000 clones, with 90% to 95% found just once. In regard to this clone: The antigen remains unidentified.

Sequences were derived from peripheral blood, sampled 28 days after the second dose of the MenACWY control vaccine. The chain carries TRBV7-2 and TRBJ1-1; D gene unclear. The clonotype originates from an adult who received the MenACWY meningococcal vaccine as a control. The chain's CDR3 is CASSFGWNTEAFF. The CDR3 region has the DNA TGTGCCAGCAGCTTTGGATGGAACACTGAAGCTTTCTTT.